A single sample gave rise to the 19 T cell receptor beta chains below, sequenced in a study of CD8 T cells in Susac syndrome. An amount of RNA that ranged from about 0.45 to 1 ug was reverse transcribed with random hexamers. A single record per CDR3 protein comes from TCRdb applying MiXCR to the immunoSEQ multiplex PCR reads. The table has 400,000 to 550,000 distinct CDR3 sequences, around 83% seen once; the top ten hold more than 0.09%. The sample taken for sequencing was CD8+ T cells from PBMCs. The receptors derive from a human donor with multiple sclerosis.

The chain carries TRBV20-1 and TRBJ2-1; 10 bases map to TRBD2. Germline CDR1 is DFQATT and CDR2 is SNEGSKA (reference sequence). The length of the CDR3 is 20 residues. The ends lost 0 bases at V and 0 bases at J; junction bases unmatched: 14. The CDR3 sequence: CSARDRTSGDQGISYNEQFF. The CDR3 region has the DNA TGCAGTGCTAGAGATCGAACTAGCGGGGATCAGGGGATCTCCTACAATGAGCAGTTCTTC.

The rearrangement links TRBV2 to TRBJ2-3, with D possibly matching TRBD2 (5 bases). The CDR3 spans 13 residues. CDR1 is SNHLY, CDR2 FYNNEI, per germline. Trimming left V 10 bases short and J 5 bases short, with 16 bases between. The CDR3: CATLDPRGDTQYF. The CDR3, as DNA: TGTGCCACCTTGGATCCTCGGGGAGATACGCAGTATTTT. The whole variable domain, remainder taken from reference TRBV2 and TRBJ2-3, is EPEVTQTPSHQVTQMGQEVILRCVPISNHLYFYWYRQILGQKVEFLVSFYNNEISEKSEIFDDQFSVERPDGSNFTLKIRSTKLEDSAMYFCATLDPRGDTQYFGPGTRLTVL.

The chain joins TRBV2 to TRBJ2-5, with a possible D match to TRBD2 (7 bases). The CDR3 has 18 amino acids. The V gene lost 7 bases and the J gene lost 7 bases, with 31 bases spanning the gap. Germline-derived CDR1 and CDR2 are SNHLY and FYNNEI. The CDR3 sequence is CASTAGGGAPPFTRTQYF. The DNA of the CDR3 is TGTGCCAGCACCGCGGGTGGGGGGGCCCCCCCATTTACCAGGACCCAGTACTTC.

The V gene is TRBV6-6, the J gene TRBJ1-1; unclear D gene. Per germline, CDR1 MNHNY and CDR2 SVGAGI (reference sequence). This CDR3 has 13 amino acids. The V gene lost 6 bases and the J gene lost 0 bases, with 8 bases spanning the gap. In nucleotides, the CDR3 is TGTGCCAGCAGGCTCAGGATGAACACTGAAGCTTTCTTT. This sequence encodes CASRLRMNTEAFF.

Of note for this clonotype: No DNA is shown, since the ends of the CDR3 on it are uncertain; the CDR3 is the one TCRdb lists. This rearrangement joins TRBV29-1 to TRBJ2-1; the table names TRBD1, a call not compared with the DNA. The CDR3 is 13 residues long, ends included. Germline CDR1 reads SQVTM; CDR2 reads ANQGSEA. CDR3 protein: CSVFGEGKGEQFF.

The chain recombines TRBV6-6 with TRBJ1-5; D perhaps matches TRBD1 (5 bases). V was trimmed by 7 bases and J by 5 bases, leaving 15 bases between them. Germline CDR1 reads MNHNY; CDR2 reads SVGAGI (reference sequence). This CDR3 is built from 14 residues. The CDR3 spells CASIREVGDQPQHF. For the CDR3, the DNA is TGTGCCAGCATTCGGGAAGTAGGGGATCAGCCCCAGCATTTT.

The gene calls are TRBV15 and TRBJ2-7, with TRBD2 matching 12 bases. CDR3 length equals 19 residues. Germline V lookup: CDR1 LNHNV, CDR2 YYDKDF (reference sequence). Germline trimming cut 3 bases from V and 5 bases from J; bases unmatched to any gene: 17. CDR3 residues: CATSSPIITSGRLRDEQYF. The DNA of the CDR3 is TGTGCCACCAGCAGCCCAATTATTACTAGCGGGAGGTTGCGGGACGAGCAGTACTTC.

The rearrangement joins TRBV4-1 to TRBJ2-5; D is unclear. CDR1 and CDR2 (germline): MGHRA, YSYEKL. There are 13 residues in the CDR3. Trimming took 1 base from V and 5 from J, leaving 8 bases between them. Here the CDR3 DNA reads TGCGCCAGCAGCCAAGGGCCAGCCGAGACCCAGTACTTC. This codes for CASSQGPAETQYF.

This rearrangement joins TRBV12-5 to TRBJ1-5, with D unclear. This CDR3 contains 12 residues. V was shortened by 6 bases and J by 12 bases, with 15 bases between the two germline ends. Per the germline V gene, CDR1 is LGHNT and CDR2 is FRNRAP. The CDR3 here is CASGLGGSDQHF. CDR3 nucleotide sequence: TGTGCTAGTGGGCTAGGAGGGAGTGACCAGCATTTT.

This chain uses TRBV10-1 with TRBJ2-7; D is possibly TRBD2 (5 bases). CDR1 WNHNN and CDR2 SYGVQD come from the germline V gene (reference sequence). This CDR3 spans 14 amino acids. V was cut by 6 bases and J by 3 bases, with 15 bases left in between. This CDR3 reads CASSADGVIYEQYF. Here the CDR3 DNA reads TGCGCCAGCAGCGCCGACGGGGTGATCTACGAGCAGTACTTC.

The chain links TRBV20-1 to TRBJ1-1; D is unresolved. Trimming shortened V by 1 base and J by 2 bases, and 14 bases separated the two germline ends. The CDR3 spans 15 residues. Looked up from germline, CDR1 is DFQATT and CDR2 is SNEGSKA (reference sequence). The CDR3 nucleotides are TGCAGTGCTAGAGGATCCGCGGATCTCAACACTGAAGCTTTCTTT. It codes for CSARGSADLNTEAFF.

The CDR3 region is CASSLIAGYEQYF. The CDR3 DNA sequence: TGTGCCAGCAGTTTAATAGCGGGCTACGAGCAGTACTTC. The chain has TRBV28 and TRBJ2-7, with 7 nucleotides matching TRBD2. Unmatched junction bases numbered 1, after V lost 2 bases and J lost 3 bases. Germline CDR1 MDHEN, CDR2 SYDVKM. The CDR3 is 13 amino acids.

The chain is built from TRBV11-2 and TRBJ1-2; no reliable D call. Germline V gene data show CDR1 as SGHAT and CDR2 as FQNNGV. CDR3 length: 16 amino acids. The V end lost 1 base, the J end lost 3 bases, and 15 bases lay between the germline ends. CDR3 loop: CASSLVSEDGDYGYTF. CDR3 DNA: TGTGCCAGCAGCTTAGTATCCGAGGACGGAGACTATGGCTACACCTTC.

In DNA form, the CDR3 reads TGCGCCAGCAGCCAACTTGGGGACACCTATAGCAATCAGCCCCAGCATTTT. Its translation is CASSQLGDTYSNQPQHF. The gene calls are TRBV4-1 and TRBJ1-5; perhaps TRBD1 as D (6 bases). The germline gives CDR1 MGHRA, CDR2 YSYEKL. V lost 2 bases to trimming and J lost 0 bases, with 14 bases between them. The CDR3 runs to 17 residues.

The rearrangement joins TRBV7-9 to TRBJ2-1; D assignment may be TRBD1 or TRBD2 (5 bases each). Germline values: CDR1 SEHNR, CDR2 FQNEAQ (reference sequence). The CDR3 has 12 amino acids. The V gene lost 10 bases and the J gene lost 4 bases, with 11 bases spanning the gap. The CDR3, as DNA: TGTGCCACCGGGACCGTTTACAATGAGCAGTTCTTC. It codes for CATGTVYNEQFF.

The chain is built from TRBV19 and TRBJ2-7, with 8 bases identical to TRBD2. The CDR3 consists of 15 residues. The J segment lost 2 bases and the V segment lost 2 bases, leaving 5 bases of the junction unmatched. CDR1 LNHDA and CDR2 SQIVND come from the germline V gene (reference sequence). The CDR3 bases are TGTGCCAGTAGTATACAAGCGGGGGAGCCCTACGAGCAGTACTTC. It encodes CASSIQAGEPYEQYF.

This CDR3 is CASSHVGTADTEAFF. The CDR3, as DNA: TGCGCCAGCAGCCATGTTGGGACGGCGGACACTGAAGCTTTCTTT. The chain links TRBV4-1 to TRBJ1-1, with D tentatively TRBD1 (5 bases). Germline lookup yields CDR1 MGHRA and CDR2 YSYEKL. Trimming shortened V by 3 bases and J by 3 bases, and 14 bases separated the two germline ends. The CDR3 runs 15 residues.

This chain connects TRBV27 to TRBJ1-2, with D possibly being TRBD1 (6 bases). This CDR3 comprises 15 residues. In germline, CDR1 is MNHEY, CDR2 SMNVEV (reference sequence). The V end was cut by 4 bases, the J end by 7 bases, with 19 bases between. The CDR3 is CASSWGARGSVGYTF. The DNA for the CDR3 is TGTGCCAGCAGTTGGGGGGCCCGTGGGTCGGTTGGCTACACCTTC.

This chain joins TRBV7-9 and TRBJ2-1; 7 bases line up with TRBD2. V trimming: 6 bases; J trimming: 2 bases; junction bases outside the gene matches: 7. The length of the CDR3 is 15 residues. Germline CDR1 and CDR2: SEHNR and FQNEAQ (reference sequence). CDR3 nucleotides: TGTGCCAGCAGGGAGACCGGGACTACCTACAATGAGCAGTTCTTC. As protein: CASRETGTTYNEQFF. The full variable domain, with the rest looked up from reference TRBV7-9 and TRBJ2-1, is DTGVSQNPRHKITKRGQNVTFRCDPISEHNRLYWYRQTLGQGPEFLTYFQNEAQLEKSRLLSDRFSAERPKGSFSTLEIQRTEQGDSAMYLCASRETGTTYNEQFFGPGTRLTVL.